This entry lists 32 T cell receptor beta chains sequenced from one sample in a study of blood T cells in healthy people across ages. The second PCR ran 7 to 11 cycles with a sample-barcoded 5' primer and J-beta primers. TCRdb recomputed calls from the 5' RACE reads with MiXCR, one row per CDR3 protein. The sample holds around 670,000 distinct CDR3 sequences; around 31% are singletons and the top ten take around 16%. Sequenced sample: blood. All receptors come from a woman aged 80 or over in good health.

The chain has TRBV3-1 and TRBJ1-3; no clear D. With 8 bases removed from V and 0 bases from J, the gap between germline ends came to 8 bases. The CDR3 totals 13 residues. CDR1 and CDR2 from the germline V gene are LGHDT and YNNKEL (reference sequence). Written as DNA, the CDR3 is TGTGCCAGCGGCACAGCCTCTGGAAACACCATATATTTT. Translating gives CASGTASGNTIYF. Full variable domain (rest looked up from reference TRBV3-1 and TRBJ1-3): DTAVSQTPKYLVTQMGNDKSIKCEQNLGHDTMYWYKQDSKKFLKIMFSYNNKELIINETVPNRFSPKSPDKAHLNLHINSLELGDSAVYFCASGTASGNTIYFGEGSWLTVV.

The chain uses TRBV28 and TRBJ1-2, with D hard to call. The CDR3 is 10 amino acids. Deletions cut 4 bases from V and 6 bases from J, with 3 bases between. Per germline, CDR1 MDHEN and CDR2 SYDVKM. CDR3 sequence: CASSSNGYTF. The CDR3, as DNA: TGTGCCAGCAGTTCGAATGGCTACACCTTC.

Of note for this clonotype: This clone may be a read error of a much larger clone one base away. The chain has TRBV5-1 and TRBJ2-7; D assignment may be TRBD1 or TRBD2 (5 bases each). Germline values: CDR1 SGHRS, CDR2 YFSETQ. This CDR3 is 16 amino acids long. Between the trimmed V and J ends, which lost 2 bases and 5 bases, there was a span of 20 bases. The DNA for the CDR3 is TGCGCCAGCAGCTTAGGCTCGGGACGGCCCGGGGACGAGCAGTACTTC. Translating it yields CASSLGSGRPGDEQYF.

Many counts were recorded for this clonotype. V usage is TRBV20-1 and J usage is TRBJ2-7; maybe TRBD2 (6 bases). Germline lookup yields CDR1 DFQATT and CDR2 SNEGSKA (reference sequence). The CDR3 spans 12 residues. V lost 3 bases and J lost 7, with 13 bases in between. CDR3 sequence reads: CSARWQGLEQYF. The CDR3, as DNA: TGCAGTGCTAGGTGGCAGGGACTTGAGCAGTACTTC.

V usage is TRBV2 and J usage is TRBJ2-1; 10 bases are shared with TRBD2. Germline-derived CDR1 and CDR2 are SNHLY and FYNNEI. The V and J ends lost 7 bases and 8 bases, in that order; junction bases with no gene match: 5. This CDR3 spans 13 amino acids. The CDR3 DNA follows: TGTGCCAGCAAGCAAGCGGGAGGGGATGAGCAGTTCTTC. Protein product: CASKQAGGDEQFF. The variable domain in full, with the rest retrieved from reference TRBV2 and TRBJ2-1, is EPEVTQTPSHQVTQMGQEVILRCVPISNHLYFYWYRQILGQKVEFLVSFYNNEISEKSEIFDDQFSVERPDGSNFTLKIRSTKLEDSAMYFCASKQAGGDEQFFGPGTRLTVL.

The CDR3 here is CASSGDINEKLFF. The CDR3 DNA sequence: TGTGCCAGCAGCGGGGACATCAATGAAAAACTGTTTTTT. J is TRBJ1-4 and V is TRBV11-2, with TRBD1 as a possible D gene (6 bases). The CDR3 length is 13 residues. Germline V gene lookup returns CDR1 SGHAT and CDR2 FQNNGV. V shed 5 bases and J shed 5 bases, with 9 bases lying between them.

This rearrangement joins TRBV6-5 to TRBJ1-1; D uncertain. V was cut by 2 bases and J by 1 base, with 5 bases left in between. The CDR3 extends over 13 amino acids. Germline V gene data show CDR1 as MNHEY and CDR2 as SVGAGI. This CDR3 reads CASSYLPNTEAFF. CDR3 nucleotide sequence: TGTGCCAGCAGTTACCTTCCGAACACTGAAGCTTTCTTT.

This clonotype was recorded many times. The genes are TRBV6-5 and TRBJ2-1; D remains unclear. With 4 bases removed from V and 8 bases from J, the gap between germline ends came to 12 bases. This CDR3 contains 13 residues. The germline V gene has CDR1 MNHEY and CDR2 SVGAGI. The CDR3 loop is CASSSPPRDEQFF. CDR3 sequence (DNA): TGTGCCAGCAGTTCCCCACCGCGAGATGAGCAGTTCTTC.

This clonotype was found many times. V is TRBV20-1 and J is TRBJ2-1; possibly TRBD2 for D (7 bases). CDR3 length: 15 amino acids. Germline CDR1 and CDR2: DFQATT and SNEGSKA (reference sequence). The V gene lost 0 bases and the J gene lost 7 bases, with 16 bases spanning the gap. CDR3 region: CSARDNPGGRNEQFF. The DNA for the CDR3 is TGCAGTGCTAGAGATAATCCGGGGGGCAGGAATGAGCAGTTCTTC.

V usage is TRBV7-2 and J usage is TRBJ1-3; weak D call: TRBD1 (5 bases). Trimming pared 5 bases from V and 0 bases from J, leaving 17 bases between. CDR1 and CDR2 from the germline V gene are SGHTA and FQGNSA. This CDR3 comprises 17 residues. The CDR3 here is CASSPDSRQLSGNTIYF. Written as DNA, the CDR3 is TGTGCCAGCAGCCCGGATTCTCGACAGCTCTCTGGAAACACCATATATTTT.

This clonotype has a count of ten or more. This chain uses TRBV3-1 with TRBJ2-3; D might be TRBD1 (6 bases). Trimming removed 2 bases at V and 5 bases at J, with 14 bases between. Looked up from germline, CDR1 is LGHDT and CDR2 is YNNKEL (reference sequence). The CDR3 totals 15 residues. The CDR3 coding sequence is TGTGCCAGCAGCCAAATCCCCGGGACAAGAGATACGCAGTATTTT. Residues: CASSQIPGTRDTQYF.

This clonotype was seen repeatedly, ten times or more. The chain combines TRBV20-1 with TRBJ2-6, with TRBD1 as a possible D gene (6 bases). The V and J ends lost 7 bases and 4 bases respectively, with 14 bases between them. The CDR3 spans 14 residues. Germline V lookup: CDR1 DFQATT, CDR2 SNEGSKA (reference sequence). DNA of the CDR3: TGCAGTGTTGACACAGGGTCCGGGGCCAACGTCCTGACTTTC. This encodes CSVDTGSGANVLTF.

Ten or more counts support this clonotype. This sequence joins TRBV4-3 and TRBJ1-6; maybe TRBD1 (6 bases). Trimming removed 4 bases from V and 0 bases from J, with 10 bases in between. The length of the CDR3 is 16 residues. CDR1 and CDR2 from the germline V gene are LGHNA and YSLEER. The CDR3 reads CASSRRGSSYNSPLHF. The DNA of the CDR3 is TGCGCCAGCAGCCGTAGGGGGAGCTCCTATAATTCACCCCTCCACTTT.

The V and J genes are TRBV7-9 and TRBJ2-1, with TRBD2 matching over 13 bases. With 5 bases clipped from V and 9 bases from J, the junction kept 13 bases outside the gene matches. Germline CDR1 is SEHNR and CDR2 is FQNEAQ (reference sequence). The CDR3 totals 17 residues. This chain's CDR3 is CASSGKGGLAGVREQFF. CDR3 coding DNA: TGTGCCAGCAGCGGAAAGGGCGGACTAGCGGGAGTTCGTGAGCAGTTCTTC.

The rearrangement links TRBV27 to TRBJ2-5; D remains unclear. The V and J ends lost 6 bases and 1 base respectively, with 9 bases between them. The CDR3 runs to 13 residues. Germline CDR1 MNHEY, CDR2 SMNVEV (reference sequence). This CDR3 reads CASRFGIQETQYF. DNA for the CDR3: TGTGCCAGCAGGTTCGGTATCCAAGAGACCCAGTACTTC.

The chain uses TRBV24-1 and TRBJ2-1; 7 bases fit TRBD1. The CDR3 totals 16 residues. V gave up 1 base and J gave up 4 bases; unmatched junction bases: 6. CDR1 is KGHDR and CDR2 is SFDVKD in the germline V gene. The CDR3 sequence is CATSDLGDSKYNEQFF. Here the CDR3 DNA reads TGTGCCACCAGTGATTTAGGGGACAGTAAATACAATGAGCAGTTCTTC.

In regard to this clonotype: A clone one base away is much larger, so this may be a read error. The V gene is TRBV12-5, the J gene TRBJ2-3, with 8 positions matching TRBD1. CDR1 is LGHNT and CDR2 is FRNRAP in the germline V gene. There are 16 residues in the CDR3. V lost 2 bases and J lost 1; bases outside the gene matches: 5. The CDR3 spells CASGLQTGVGTDTQYF. CDR3 in DNA: TGTGCTAGTGGTTTGCAGACAGGGGTCGGCACAGATACGCAGTATTTT.

In its sample, this clonotype was seen once. V and J are TRBV7-2 and TRBJ2-1; 16 nucleotides match TRBD2. This CDR3 is built from 17 residues. Germline trimming cut 0 bases from V and 7 bases from J; bases unmatched to any gene: 3. Germline V gene lookup returns CDR1 SGHTA and CDR2 FQGNSA. DNA for the CDR3: TGTGCCAGCAGCTTAGCGGGACTAGCGGGGGGGCTGAATGAGCAGTTCTTC. This sequence encodes CASSLAGLAGGLNEQFF.

This clonotype was detected only once. The genes are TRBV6-2 or TRBV6-3 and TRBJ2-2; perhaps TRBD1 as D (6 bases). There are 13 residues in the CDR3. V shed 6 bases and J shed 5 bases, with 10 bases lying between them. From germline, CDR1 is MNHEY and CDR2 SVGEGT. CDR3 protein: CASSNRETGELFF. CDR3 in DNA: TGTGCCAGCAGCAACAGGGAGACCGGGGAGCTGTTTTTT.

This clonotype was recorded at least ten times. The genes are TRBV28 and TRBJ2-6; D possibly corresponds to TRBD1 (6 bases). This CDR3 comprises 14 residues. The V end was cut by 10 bases, the J end by 1 base, with 11 bases between. Germline loops: CDR1 MDHEN, CDR2 SYDVKM. This CDR3 is CATLTGSGANVLTF. Here the CDR3 DNA reads TGTGCCACCCTAACAGGGTCTGGGGCCAACGTCCTGACTTTC.

This clonotype was detected only a few times. It may be a read error: a sequence one base away is much more abundant. The chain joins TRBV7-2 to TRBJ2-6; the D gene is possibly TRBD1 (5 bases). The CDR3 extends over 14 amino acids. Germline CDR1 and CDR2: SGHTA and FQGNSA. CDR3 loop: CASSGRPGANVRTF. Here the CDR3 DNA reads TGTGCCAGCAGCGGCAGACCTGGGGCCAACGTCCGGACTTTC.

The chain employs TRBV5-6 and TRBJ1-1; D call uncertain. Germline V CDR1 and CDR2: SGHDT, YYEEEE. Trimming removed 3 bases at V and 0 bases at J, with 12 bases between. CDR3 length: 15 residues. The CDR3 spells CASSSQAFMNTEAFF. As DNA, the CDR3 is TGTGCCAGCAGCTCCCAGGCCTTTATGAACACTGAAGCTTTCTTT.

This clonotype came up many times. V gene TRBV28 combines with J gene TRBJ2-7; the D gene could be TRBD1 or TRBD2 (5 bases each). V was pared by 6 bases and J by 1 base, with 10 bases between. The CDR3 extends over 13 amino acids. Per germline, CDR1 MDHEN and CDR2 SYDVKM. The CDR3 region is CASSPGPSYEQYF. In DNA form, the CDR3 reads TGTGCCAGCAGCCCGGGACCTTCCTACGAGCAGTACTTC.

The gene calls are TRBV11-2 and TRBJ2-1; D is ambiguous. The V end was cut by 3 bases, the J end by 0 bases, with 6 bases between. Germline values: CDR1 SGHAT, CDR2 FQNNGV. The CDR3 loop spans 14 amino acids. The CDR3 here is CASSFGLSYNEQFF. CDR3 nucleotide sequence: TGTGCCAGCAGCTTTGGTCTCTCCTACAATGAGCAGTTCTTC. The full variable domain, completed using reference TRBV11-2 and TRBJ2-1, is EAGVAQSPRYKIIEKRQSVAFWCNPISGHATLYWYQQILGQGPKLLIQFQNNGVVDDSQLPKDRFSAERLKGVDSTLKIQPAKLEDSAVYLCASSFGLSYNEQFFGPGTRLTVL.

The chain recombines TRBV20-1 with TRBJ2-5; D not certain. Near its end, the DNA agrees better with TRBJ2-7, so the J call may be wrong. Germline CDR1 reads DFQATT; CDR2 reads SNEGSKA (reference sequence). The CDR3 length is 12 residues. CDR3 protein: CSARVSGHEQYF. The CDR3 nucleotides are TGCAGTGCTAGAGTTTCAGGCCACGAGCAGTACTTC.

This clonotype was seen many times. In DNA, the CDR3 is TGTGCCAGCAGCGTAGAAAAGCGGCCCGTTGGGACCCAGTACTTC. It is translated as CASSVEKRPVGTQYF. This chain connects TRBV9 to TRBJ2-5, with D possibly being TRBD2 (5 bases). Germline CDR1 SGDLS, CDR2 YYNGEE. The V end was cut by 0 bases, the J end by 7 bases, with 16 bases between. CDR3 size: 15 residues.

The table lists this clonotype with many counts. CDR3 sequence: CSVEDLYRASYNEQFF. In nucleotides, the CDR3 is TGCAGCGTTGAAGACCTCTATCGGGCCTCCTACAATGAGCAGTTCTTC. The genes are TRBV29-1 and TRBJ2-1; D call uncertain. There are 16 residues in the CDR3. Trimming shortened V by 0 bases and J by 0 bases, and 12 bases separated the two germline ends. Germline V lookup: CDR1 SQVTM, CDR2 ANQGSEA.

In its sample, this clonotype was seen many times. This chain links TRBV21-1 with TRBJ1-2; the table assigns TRBD1, which was not confirmed against the DNA. TRBV21-1 is recorded as a pseudogene. The CDR3 has 13 residues. The CDR3 region has the DNA TGTGCCAGCGGAACAGGGGGGCTAGGTGGCTACACCTTC. It yields the protein CASGTGGLGGYTF.

A remark on this clonotype: A much bigger clone sits one base away, suggesting this may be a read error. The chain recombines TRBV5-1 with TRBJ1-5; 7 positions agree with TRBD1. The germline CDR1 and CDR2 sequences are SGHRS and YFSETQ. This CDR3 region has 15 residues. The CDR3, as DNA: TGCGCCAGCAGCTTATCCGGACAGGACAATCAGCCCCGGCATTTT. Residues: CASSLSGQDNQPRHF.

The chain employs TRBV20-1 and TRBJ2-4; D remains ambiguous. V gave up 3 bases and J gave up 6 bases, with 12 bases separating them. Per the germline V gene, CDR1 is DFQATT and CDR2 is SNEGSKA (reference sequence). The CDR3 is made up of 13 amino acids. The CDR3 sequence is CSASETRVNIQYF. DNA for the CDR3: TGCAGTGCTAGCGAGACCCGGGTAAACATTCAGTACTTC.

This clonotype was seen once. J is TRBJ1-3 and V is TRBV30; TRBD1 matches at 8 bases. Germline CDR1 is GTSNPN and CDR2 is SVGIG (reference sequence). This CDR3 comprises 13 residues. The trim removed 3 bases at V and 11 bases at J, leaving 9 bases unmatched. CDR3 DNA sequence: TGTGCCTGGAGCGGCAGGGGGCTCGAGGCCATATATTTT. Translation gives CAWSGRGLEAIYF.

This chain joins TRBV24-1 and TRBJ2-7, with D tentatively TRBD1 or TRBD2 (5 bases each). The CDR3 sequence is 12 residues long. V lost 9 bases to trimming and J lost 1 base, with 9 bases between them. Germline V gene data show CDR1 as KGHDR and CDR2 as SFDVKD. CDR3 sequence: CATGDGSYEQYF. CDR3 DNA: TGTGCCACCGGGGACGGGTCCTACGAGCAGTACTTC.